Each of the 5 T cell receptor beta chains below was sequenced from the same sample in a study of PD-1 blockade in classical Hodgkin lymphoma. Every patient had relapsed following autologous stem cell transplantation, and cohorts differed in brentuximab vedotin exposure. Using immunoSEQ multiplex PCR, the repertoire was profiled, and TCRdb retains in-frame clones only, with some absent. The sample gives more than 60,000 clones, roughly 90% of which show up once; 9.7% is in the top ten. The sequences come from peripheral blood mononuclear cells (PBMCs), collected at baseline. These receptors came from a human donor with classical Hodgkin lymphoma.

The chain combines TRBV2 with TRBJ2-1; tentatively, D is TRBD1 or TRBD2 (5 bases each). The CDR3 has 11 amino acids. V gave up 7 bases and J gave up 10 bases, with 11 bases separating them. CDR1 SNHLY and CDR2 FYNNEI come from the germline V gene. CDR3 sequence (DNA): TGTGCCAGCACACGGGACGGCGAGCAGTTCTTC. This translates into CASTRDGEQFF.

CDR3 in amino acids: CASKRSDDLQETQYF. Written as DNA, the CDR3 is TGTGCCAGTAAGCGGTCAGACGATTTGCAAGAGACCCAGTACTTC. This rearrangement joins TRBV19 to TRBJ2-5; perhaps TRBD2 as D (5 bases). Between the trimmed V and J ends, which lost 7 bases and 2 bases, there was a span of 17 bases. The CDR3 is made up of 15 amino acids. Germline CDR1 is LNHDA and CDR2 is SQIVND (reference sequence). The whole variable domain, remainder taken from reference TRBV19 and TRBJ2-5, is DGGITQSPKYLFRKEGQNVTLSCEQNLNHDAMYWYRQDPGQGLRLIYYSQIVNDFQKGDIAEGYSVSREKKESFPLTVTSAQKNPTAFYLCASKRSDDLQETQYFGPGTRLLVL.

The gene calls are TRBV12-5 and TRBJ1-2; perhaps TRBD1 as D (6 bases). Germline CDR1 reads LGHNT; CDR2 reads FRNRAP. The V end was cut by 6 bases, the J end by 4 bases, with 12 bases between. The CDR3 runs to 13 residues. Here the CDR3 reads CASGQQGTYGYTF. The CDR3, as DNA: TGTGCTAGTGGCCAACAGGGTACCTATGGCTACACCTTC.

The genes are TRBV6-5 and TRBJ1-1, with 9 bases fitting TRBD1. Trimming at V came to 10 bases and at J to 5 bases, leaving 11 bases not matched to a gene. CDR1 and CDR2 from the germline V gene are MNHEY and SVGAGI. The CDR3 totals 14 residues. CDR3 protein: CATKQGAVGTEAFF. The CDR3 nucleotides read TGTGCCACGAAACAGGGGGCGGTTGGAACTGAAGCTTTCTTT.

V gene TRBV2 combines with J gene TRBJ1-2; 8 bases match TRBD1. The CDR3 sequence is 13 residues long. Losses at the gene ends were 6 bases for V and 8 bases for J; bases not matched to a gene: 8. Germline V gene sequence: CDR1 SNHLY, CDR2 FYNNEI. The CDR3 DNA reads TGTGCCAGCAGCGTAACAGGGGGTTGGGGCTACACCTTC. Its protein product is CASSVTGGWGYTF.